What follows are 3 T cell receptor beta chains derived from one specimen sequenced in a study of blood T cells in healthy people across ages. A sample-barcoded 5' primer and a J-beta primer mix were used in a second PCR of roughly 6 to 12 cycles. MiXCR was run by TCRdb on the 5' RACE reads, yielding one entry per CDR3 protein. The sample records roughly 680,000 distinct CDR3 sequences, over 20% being singletons. Sequencing was performed on blood. Receptors originate from a man in his sixties or seventies in good health.

The chain recombines TRBV11-1 with TRBJ2-3; 14 bases line up with TRBD2. With V trimmed by 5 bases and J by 7 bases, 5 bases remained unmatched. The germline gives CDR1 SGHAT, CDR2 FQDESV (reference sequence). This CDR3 comprises 15 residues. The CDR3 protein is CASSLGTSGSHTQYF. In nucleotides, the CDR3 is TGTGCCAGCAGCCTCGGGACTAGCGGGAGTCATACGCAGTATTTT.

This clonotype was found a few times. This rearrangement joins TRBV20-1 to TRBJ1-3; no clear D gene. Germline-derived CDR1 and CDR2 are DFQATT and SNEGSKA (reference sequence). V was trimmed by 0 bases and J by 2 bases, leaving 11 bases between them. The CDR3 is made up of 15 amino acids. As DNA, the CDR3 is TGCAGTGCTAGAGAACAGCAGTCTGCTGGAAACACCATATATTTT. Protein sequence: CSAREQQSAGNTIYF.

This clonotype was observed a handful of times. The chain has TRBV10-3 and TRBJ2-5, with 7 bases identical to TRBD2. Germline V gene data show CDR1 as ENHRY and CDR2 as SYGVKD. The CDR3 length is 14 residues. Trimming removed 0 bases from V and 5 bases from J; junction bases left unmatched: 3. The CDR3 sequence: CAISESPAGETQYF. The CDR3 region has the DNA TGTGCCATCAGTGAGTCCCCAGCGGGGGAGACCCAGTACTTC.